A selection of T cell receptor beta chains follows, all from one sample in a study of shared clonotypes between healthy human individuals. Sequencing was performed with immunoSEQ multiplex PCR; in TCRdb, only in-frame clones are kept and a portion is missing. The sample holds about 2.4 million clones, under 95% seen once. What was sequenced was naive CD4+ T cells from PBMCs. The receptors here all came from a man aged 18 to 30 in good health. Some clones in this sample may be carry-over from other donors' samples. Each CDR3 is given with its conserved first and last residue. Each record gives: V gene, clone size, D gene, J gene, CDR3 DNA, CDR3 protein. D genes are given only for firm matches. Clone size is shown for a subset of rows, as once, few, many or a class of expanded clone.

>TRBV15|NA|TRBD1|TRBJ2-7
TGTGCCACCAGCAGAGAAGGGGGACAGGGGGCCTACGAGCAGTACTTC
CATSREGGQGAYEQYF
>TRBV2|NA|TRBD2|TRBJ2-4
TGTGCCAGCAGCGTGCGGGGGGTTAGCAAAAACATTCAGTACTTC
CASSVRGVSKNIQYF
>TRBV28|NA|NA|TRBJ1-6
TGTGCCAGCAAAGGGGGGGGCTCACCCCTCCACTTT
CASKGGGSPLHF
>TRBV19|NA|NA|TRBJ1-2
TGTGCCAGTAGTATTTCCCCGGCTACTAACTATGGCTACACCTTC
CASSISPATNYGYTF
>TRBV15|NA|NA|TRBJ1-2
TGTGCCACCAGCAGAGGAGGGTCCAGGGGAGGAGATGGCTACACCTTC
CATSRGGSRGGDGYTF
>TRBV2|NA|NA|TRBJ1-5
TGTGCCAGCAGGCCTTTGGGCCAGCCCCAGCATTTT
CASRPLGQPQHF
>TRBV7-3|once|NA|TRBJ2-7
TGTGCCAGCAGCTTAAAGGAGGCCGAATCCTACGAGCAGTACTTC
CASSLKEAESYEQYF
>TRBV18|NA|NA|TRBJ1-1
TGTGCCAGCTCACCACCGCGGGGGCTGAGCACTGAAGCTTTCTTT
CASSPPRGLSTEAFF
>TRBV7-2|NA|NA|TRBJ2-7
TGTGCCAGCAGCTTCGGAGGAACGTACGAGCAGTACTTC
CASSFGGTYEQYF
>TRBV6-5|NA|NA|TRBJ1-2
TGTGCCAGCAGTTACCGGTCAGGGGATGGCTACACCTTC
CASSYRSGDGYTF
>TRBV5-1|NA|NA|TRBJ2-3
TGCGCCAGCAGCTTGTACGGAAGCTCAGATACGCAGTATTTT
CASSLYGSSDTQYF
>TRBV6-5|NA|NA|TRBJ2-7
TGTGCCAGCCAACCCGTGGGGGCCCACGACTACGAGCAGTACTTC
CASQPVGAHDYEQYF
>TRBV7-9|NA|TRBD2|TRBJ2-7
TGTGCCAGCAGGTCGCGGACTAGCGGCAGCGCCTACGAGCAGTACTTC
CASRSRTSGSAYEQYF
>TRBV28|NA|NA|TRBJ2-7
TGTGCCAGCACCCCCCCCCTGGGGTTATCCTACGAGCAGTACTTC
CASTPPLGLSYEQYF
>TRBV28|NA|NA|TRBJ1-2
TGTGCCAGCACATATCGGGGACCTGTCGGCTACACCTTC
CASTYRGPVGYTF
>TRBV5-1|NA|NA|TRBJ1-1
TGCGCCAGCAGCTCCGGGGAGGGGTTGAGCACTGAAGCTTTCTTT
CASSSGEGLSTEAFF
>TRBV5-1|NA|NA|TRBJ1-3
TGCGCCAGCAGCCTTGGTGGATTCTCTGGAAACACCATATATTTT
CASSLGGFSGNTIYF
>TRBV7-2|NA|NA|TRBJ2-7
TGTGCCAGCAGCCCCCAGGGGCAGCGGTTTTTCTACGAGCAGTACTTC
CASSPQGQRFFYEQYF
>TRBV18|NA|NA|TRBJ1-5
TGTGCCAGCTCCCCGAGCGAGGGCAATCAGCCCCAGCATTTT
CASSPSEGNQPQHF
>TRBV28|NA|NA|TRBJ2-2
TGTGCCAGCAGTTCACCCATGGGGGCGGGAAGCTACACCGGGGAGCTGTTTTTT
CASSSPMGAGSYTGELFF
>TRBV7-2|NA|NA|TRBJ2-3
TGTGCCAGCAGCTTAGATCCTGTAGCGAAGCCGCAGTATTTT
CASSLDPVAKPQYF
>TRBV27|NA|NA|TRBJ2-3
TGTGCCAATGGATCAGGGGAGGATGACACAGATACGCAGTATTTT
CANGSGEDDTDTQYF
>TRBV13|NA|NA|TRBJ2-1
TGTGCCAGCAGCCCACTGGAAAGGGGCTACAATGAGCAGTTCTTC
CASSPLERGYNEQFF
>TRBV13|NA|TRBD1|TRBJ1-2
TGTGCCAGCAGCCGGGACAGGGGACAGGGCCCTGGCTACACCTTC
CASSRDRGQGPGYTF
>TRBV5-1|NA|NA|TRBJ2-1
TGCGCCAGCAGCTTGGAGGCGGAATACGGTGAGCAGTTCTTC
CASSLEAEYGEQFF
>TRBV7-9|NA|NA|TRBJ2-2
TGTGCCAGCAGCCAGGGGACAACGAACACCGGGGAGCTGTTTTTT
CASSQGTTNTGELFF
>TRBV19|NA|TRBD1|TRBJ1-5
TGTGCCAGTAGTACATGGACAGGGGTGGGAACGGGTAGCAATCAGCCCCAGCATTTT
CASSTWTGVGTGSNQPQHF
>TRBV4-1|once|NA|TRBJ1-3
TGCGCCAGCAGCCACCCGCAGGGAAGGAACACCATATATTTT
CASSHPQGRNTIYF
>TRBV5-1|NA|TRBD2|TRBJ2-1
TGCGCCAGCAGCGTTGGGGGGGACCGCCGATACAATGAGCAGTTCTTC
CASSVGGDRRYNEQFF
>TRBV29-1|NA|NA|TRBJ2-1
TGCAGCGTTTCACGGCCGCTTAGCTCCTACAATGAGCAGTTCTTC
CSVSRPLSSYNEQFF
>TRBV27|NA|TRBD2|TRBJ2-1
TGTGCCAGCAGTCCCCGGACTAGCGGGAGAACTGAGCAGTTCTTC
CASSPRTSGRTEQFF
>TRBV19|NA|TRBD1|TRBJ1-4
TGTGCCAGTAGTATTCAGGGGGCGGCTGGTGAAAAACTGTTTTTT
CASSIQGAAGEKLFF
>TRBV2|NA|NA|TRBJ1-3
TGTGCCTCCCACGGCCTGGGAAACACCATATATTTT
CASHGLGNTIYF
>TRBV7-2|few|NA|TRBJ1-2
TGTGCCAGCAGCTTAGGCTCAGGGACAACATCCCGAGGCTATGGCTACACCTTC
CASSLGSGTTSRGYGYTF
>TRBV7-2|NA|NA|TRBJ1-4
TGTGCCAGCAGCTTACCTAATGAAAAACTGTTTTTT
CASSLPNEKLFF
>TRBV10-3|NA|TRBD2|TRBJ2-1
TGTGCCATCAGTACGGGAGGGCCAGGCAATGAGCAGTTCTTC
CAISTGGPGNEQFF
>TRBV7-2|NA|NA|TRBJ2-3
TGTGCCAGCAGCACCCCCGGTGGTGGGACAGATACGCAGTATTTT
CASSTPGGGTDTQYF
>TRBV7-6|NA|NA|TRBJ2-6
TGTGCCAGCAGTCTCATCCGGGCTAGCCTGGGGATCTCTGGGGCCAACGTCCTGACTTTC
CASSLIRASLGISGANVLTF
>TRBV7-9|NA|TRBD2|TRBJ2-7
TGTGCCAGCAGCCCTCCCACTAGCGGGAGCGACTACGAGCAGTACTTC
CASSPPTSGSDYEQYF
>TRBV30|NA|TRBD1|TRBJ2-7
TGTGCCTGGAGTGTTAGGGGGCTCTACGAGCAGTACTTC
CAWSVRGLYEQYF
>TRBV28|NA|NA|TRBJ1-2
TGTGCCAGCAGTTTCCCCTCTGGGGACACTACTGCCTATGGCTACACCTTC
CASSFPSGDTTAYGYTF
>TRBV2|NA|NA|TRBJ1-1
TGTGCCAGCAGTTGGAGTAGCAGGGAGGCTGAAGCTTTCTTT
CASSWSSREAEAFF
>TRBV6-1|NA|TRBD1|TRBJ2-1
TGTGCCATCCAGGACAGGTCCTACAATGAGCAGTTCTTC
CAIQDRSYNEQFF
>TRBV5-5|NA|NA|TRBJ2-6
TGTGCCAGCAGCTTGGGACAGGTATCTGGGGCCAACGTCCTGACTTTC
CASSLGQVSGANVLTF
>TRBV10-2|NA|TRBD1|TRBJ2-7
TGCGCCAGCAGAAATTTGCCGGGACAGGGGCCGTACAGCTCCTACGAGCAGTACTTC
CASRNLPGQGPYSSYEQYF
>TRBV5-1|NA|TRBD2|TRBJ2-1
TGCGCCAGCAGCCTCGGGTCTAGCGGTTACAATGAGCAGTTCTTC
CASSLGSSGYNEQFF
>TRBV7-6|once|NA|TRBJ2-5
TGTGCCAGCAGCTCCGGGATTCAAGAGACCCAGTACTTC
CASSSGIQETQYF
>TRBV18|NA|NA|TRBJ1-4
TGTGCCAGCTCACCAAATACGGCGGGGGAAAAACTGTTTTTT
CASSPNTAGEKLFF
>TRBV19|NA|NA|TRBJ1-3
TGTGCCAGTAGTACAGCTGGAAACACCATATATTTT
CASSTAGNTIYF
>TRBV5-1|NA|NA|TRBJ2-3
TGCGCCAGCAGCCCCACACGGCTCACAGATACGCAGTATTTT
CASSPTRLTDTQYF
>TRBV7-9|once|TRBD1|TRBJ1-2
TGTGCCAGCAGCCAGGGTAGGGCAGGGGGACACGAAGATGGCTACACCTTC
CASSQGRAGGHEDGYTF